This TCR beta chain was identified during a study of shared clonotypes between healthy human individuals. Findings and caveats of the study: Sharing of clonotypes among donors was expected to vary with sequencing depth.

A deep-level run was used for the assay. Each subset's genomic DNA was shared equally among a number of immunoSEQ plates. Profiling relied on immunoSEQ multiplex PCR, and the TCRdb table lists in-frame clones only, not all of them. This table has about 2 million clones, about 95% appearing once. In the naive CD8 group, cells lacked CD45RO and were positively selected for CCR7, so terminally differentiated effector memory CD45RA+ cells were left out. Deletions cut 5 bases from V and 4 bases from J, with 14 bases between. The CDR3 has 14 residues. Germline assignment: CDR1 SEHNR and CDR2 FQNEAQ (reference sequence). Comment on this clone: Antigen unknown.

The sample taken for sequencing was naive CD8+ T cells sorted from blood. The chain uses TRBV7-9 and TRBJ1-1; unclear D gene. This TCR was recovered from a man in his late teens or twenties in good health. This chain's CDR3 is CASSPPMGGTEAFF. Written as DNA, the CDR3 is TGTGCCAGCAGCCCCCCCATGGGCGGCACTGAAGCTTTCTTT.